This TCR beta chain stems from a study of OX40 agonist ivuxolimab in advanced cancers. Turning to the overall study: Ivuxolimab, which targeted the costimulatory receptor OX40 (CD134), was an agonistic, fully human IgG2 monoclonal antibody. Intravenous ivuxolimab was administered to patients every 2 weeks at six dose levels: 0.01, 0.1, 0.3, 1.5, 3 and 10 mg/kg. Of the 50 or so patients in dose escalation, about 20 had hepatocellular carcinoma, about 15 had melanoma, 9 had renal cell carcinoma and 9 had head and neck cancer. A male proportion of around 80% and a mean age of roughly 58 years, ranging from about 20 to 79, were recorded for the dose-escalation cohort. Prior anti-PD-1, anti-PD-L1 or anti-CTLA-4 therapy was permitted, and checkpoint inhibitors had been received by about 37% of dose-escalation patients. Partial responses were achieved by three dose-escalation patients, of whom one had hepatocellular carcinoma and two had cutaneous melanoma. Peripheral TCRbeta sequencing was intended to test whether TCR sequence diversity was altered and clonal T-cell expansion was caused by ivuxolimab. The paper reports the monotherapy dose-escalation portion (N of about 50 patients) of the phase I ivuxolimab trial.

As concerns this clone: Its recognized antigen is unknown. No much larger clonotype is one base removed from it; base qualities were not supplied.

Patients with autoimmune disease history or receiving systemic immunosuppression were excluded from the trial. Peripheral blood for TCR sequencing was drawn from every dose cohort at baseline, at cycle 4 day 1 and at cycle 7 day 1. Samples were obtained from an open-label, multicenter, first-in-human phase I dose-escalation trial of ivuxolimab. Adults with locally advanced or metastatic melanoma, renal cell, hepatocellular, or head and neck squamous cell carcinoma were enrolled in the trial. Before TCR sequencing, CD4+ T cells and CD8+ T cells from peripheral blood were sorted into separate populations. To sequence the TCRbeta CDR3 region, genomic DNA was isolated from the sorted cells. The immunoSEQ Assay was used for sequencing of TCRbeta CDR3 regions. TCRdb stores this immuneACCESS table with in-frame sequences only. Part of the clones is absent; in the studies checked, under half of the shortfall reflects unresolved V genes, and no reason is known for the rest. Within this sample are tens of thousands of clones, with 70% to 85% of them counted one time only. Roughly 1.5% of the sample is in the top ten clones.

General conclusions and limits of the study: Low levels of normalized T-cell clonal expansion were also seen in some patients who did not respond. At doses of 0.1 to 3.0 mg/kg, clonal expansion of both CD4+ and CD8+ T cells in blood was seen between baseline and week 6. After ivuxolimab, more expanded clones were found on average in CD8+ T cells than in CD4+ T cells. Partial responders in the 0.1-3.0 mg/kg groups had among the lowest normalized peripheral clonal expansion, especially among CD8+ T cells. The antigen specificity of the peripheral T cells that underwent clonal expansion was not determined.

The receptor's source is an adult with an advanced solid tumor such as melanoma, head and neck, liver or kidney cancer. Sequencing was performed on CD4+ or CD8+ T cells sorted from blood, taken in a trial of the OX40 agonist ivuxolimab.

The DNA sequence is given as TGTGCCAGCAGCCGAAGGGAAAAACTGTTTTTT. It codes for CASSRREKLFF. Here the chain combines TRBV28 and TRBJ1-4; there is no confident call for the D gene. CDR1 and CDR2 (MDHEN, SYDVKM) derive from the germline V gene. V loses 6 bases, J loses 8 bases, and the germline ends lie 7 bases apart. The CDR3 spans 11 residues, from the cysteine through the phenylalanine. Only CDR3 DNA is held: 33 bases, read in frame from base 1. This CDR3, with the reference TRBV28 and TRBJ1-4 proteins standing in past its ends, gives the full variable domain DVKVTQSSRYLVKRTGEKVFLECVQDMDHENMFWYRQDPGLGLRLIYFSYDVKMKEKGDIPEGYSVSREKKERFSLILESASTNQTSMYLCASSRREKLFFGSGTQLSVL.